This T cell receptor (beta chain) was observed in a study of identifying expanded T cells in peripheral blood. CDR1 is MGHRA and CDR2 is YSYEKL in the germline V gene. V dropped 2 bases and J dropped 3 bases, with 14 bases sitting between them. The CDR3 extends over 16 amino acids. Sequenced by immunoSEQ multiplex PCR; TCRdb stores in-frame clones only, minus some. The sample has around 81,000 clones; approximately 85% are singletons. The receptor was isolated from a person aged 18 to 75 in good health. Material: blood. The rearrangement joins TRBV4-1 to TRBJ1-3; D unresolved. The CDR3, as DNA: TGCGCCAGCAGCCAATCTGTCGGATCGAATGGAAACACCATATATTTT. Its translation: CASSQSVGSNGNTIYF.